The 28 T cell receptor beta chains reported below all come from one sample, sequenced in a study of neurological immune-mediated disorders. TCRdb re-analysed the 5' RACE reads in MiXCR, keeping a single row per CDR3 protein. The sample lists tens of thousands of distinct CDR3 sequences; roughly 10% were seen once. Stated time point: longitudinal time-point 1 (baseline). The sequencing sample was made of PBMCs. The receptors here all came from a man between 25 and 39 years old in good health.

This clonotype came up a few times. The genes are TRBV7-2 and TRBJ1-5; 9 nucleotides match TRBD1. V lost 5 bases, J lost 4 bases, and 9 bases stayed unmatched. This CDR3 is built from 16 residues. The V gene's germline CDR1 is SGHTA and CDR2 FQGNSA. In nucleotides, the CDR3 is TGTGCCAGCAGCGGGGGGCGTGGACAGGGGAATCAGCCCCAGCATTTT. Translated: CASSGGRGQGNQPQHF.

The table lists this clonotype with many counts. V is TRBV7-2 and J is TRBJ1-5, with no clear D. V lost 0 bases to trimming and J lost 7 bases, with 4 bases between them. Germline lookup yields CDR1 SGHTA and CDR2 FQGNSA. CDR3 size: 12 residues. The CDR3 region has the DNA TGTGCCAGCAGCTTAGCTCAACAGCCCCAGCATTTT. Protein sequence: CASSLAQQPQHF. The full variable domain, rest sourced from reference TRBV7-2 and TRBJ1-5, is GAGVSQSPSNKVTEKGKDVELRCDPISGHTALYWYRQSLGQGLEFLIYFQGNSAPDKSGLPSDRFSAERTGGSVSTLTIQRTQQEDSAVYLCASSLAQQPQHFGDGTRLSIL.

This clonotype was detected ten times or more. This sequence joins TRBV27 and TRBJ2-7; possibly TRBD2 for D (6 bases). Per germline, CDR1 MNHEY and CDR2 SMNVEV (reference sequence). V was pared by 4 bases and J by 5 bases, with 12 bases between. This CDR3 has 13 amino acids. The CDR3 reads CASSYNGGNEQYF. As DNA, the CDR3 is TGTGCCAGCAGTTATAACGGGGGTAACGAGCAGTACTTC.

This clonotype has a count of ten or more. The rearrangement uses TRBV10-3 and TRBJ2-5; D remains unclear. Germline V lookup: CDR1 ENHRY, CDR2 SYGVKD. Deletions cut 0 bases from V and 4 bases from J, with 6 bases between. The CDR3 is 13 residues long. CDR3 bases: TGTGCCATCAGTGAGTCGATGGTAGAGACCCAGTACTTC. This encodes CAISESMVETQYF.

This clonotype was detected many times. The chain links TRBV4-1 to TRBJ2-2; D is undetermined. Germline assignment: CDR1 MGHRA and CDR2 YSYEKL. The CDR3 is made up of 14 amino acids. Trimming stripped 3 bases from V and 5 bases from J, with 10 bases between. In DNA, the CDR3 is TGCGCCAGCAGCCATCACGGTCGGACCGGGGAGCTGTTTTTT. Translating it yields CASSHHGRTGELFF.

A note on this clonotype: A read error may explain this, as a much larger clone is one base away. The V gene is TRBV7-9, the J gene TRBJ2-3; D ambiguous. This CDR3 is built from 15 residues. The germline V gene encodes CDR1 SEHNR and CDR2 FQNEAQ (reference sequence). The ends were cut back, 4 bases at V and 2 bases at J, with 13 bases in the middle. In DNA, the CDR3 is TGTGCCAGCAGCTCAGACGTCCACTTCACAGATACGCAGTATTTT. It is translated as CASSSDVHFTDTQYF.

This clonotype was seen ten or more times. The chain couples TRBV3-1 to TRBJ2-7, with unresolved D. The V end was cut by 4 bases, the J end by 0 bases, with 1 base between. This CDR3 spans 11 amino acids. Germline V lookup: CDR1 LGHDT, CDR2 YNNKEL (reference sequence). CDR3 nucleotide sequence: TGTGCCAGCAGCCGCTCCTACGAGCAGTACTTC. This encodes CASSRSYEQYF.

This clonotype has at least ten counts. J is TRBJ2-1 and V is TRBV20-1; no clear D. The germline V and J ends were trimmed by 5 bases and 1 base, with 15 bases remaining between them. This CDR3 is 15 amino acids long. Germline V gene data show CDR1 as DFQATT and CDR2 as SNEGSKA (reference sequence). The CDR3: CSAPTQESSYNEQFF. CDR3 DNA: TGCAGTGCTCCTACTCAGGAATCTTCCTACAATGAGCAGTTCTTC.

Remarks on this clonotype: Germline is not matched at one junction end, which may reflect a read error. This rearrangement joins TRBV5-6 to TRBJ2-7, with 9 bases identical to TRBD2. The CDR3 covers 15 residues. CDR1 and CDR2 (germline): SGHDT, YYEEEE. Here the CDR3 DNA reads TGCGCCAGCAGCGTCGGGCTAGCGGGGACCTACGAGCAGTACTTC. Translation: CASSVGLAGTYEQYF. Looking up the rest from reference TRBV5-6 and TRBJ2-7 gives the full variable domain: DAGVTQSPTHLIKTRGQQVTLRCSPKSGHDTVSWYQQALGQGPQFIFQYYEEEERQRGNFPDRFSGHQFPNYSSELNVNALLLGDSALYLCASSVGLAGTYEQYFGPGTRLTVT.

In its sample, this clonotype was seen many times. The chain employs TRBV12-3 or TRBV12-4 and TRBJ2-5; 7 bases match TRBD1. The CDR3 runs 17 residues. Trimming removed 5 bases from V and 1 base from J; junction bases left unmatched: 13. The CDR3 here is CASSPNYPGTAQETQYF. DNA for the CDR3: TGTGCCAGCAGTCCCAATTACCCCGGGACAGCCCAAGAGACCCAGTACTTC.

There are many counts of this clonotype. The chain is built from TRBV28 and TRBJ2-5, with D possibly TRBD1 on 5 matching bases. CDR1 is MDHEN and CDR2 is SYDVKM in the germline V gene. This CDR3 is built from 13 residues. The ends were cut back, 5 bases at V and 5 bases at J, with 12 bases in the middle. The CDR3 region is CASSGAPWETQYF. The CDR3 coding sequence is TGTGCCAGCAGTGGGGCCCCATGGGAGACCCAGTACTTC.

This clonotype has at least ten counts. CDR3 bases: TGTGCCAGCAGCCAAGGGACAGGGGGCTTTGGCTACACCTTC. This translates into CASSQGTGGFGYTF. The chain is built from TRBV28 and TRBJ1-2; TRBD1 matches 12 bases. Germline V gene lookup returns CDR1 MDHEN and CDR2 SYDVKM. The V and J ends lost 6 bases and 7 bases, in that order; junction bases with no gene match: 6. The CDR3 contains 14 residues.

This clonotype came up many times. The chain combines TRBV29-1 with TRBJ2-5, with 8 bases that match TRBD2. Per germline, CDR1 SQVTM and CDR2 ANQGSEA. The junction had 6 bases not matched to a gene; V was cut back by 4 bases and J by 2 bases. The CDR3 is 14 residues long. CDR3 coding DNA: TGCAGCGTTGCCATCGGGAGGGATCAAGAGACCCAGTACTTC. Amino acid sequence: CSVAIGRDQETQYF.

The rearrangement joins TRBV7-9 to TRBJ1-3, with a possible D match to TRBD1 (6 bases). Looked up from germline, CDR1 is SEHNR and CDR2 is FQNEAQ (reference sequence). V gave up 3 bases and J gave up 8 bases, with 11 bases separating them. This CDR3 spans 13 amino acids. CDR3 in DNA: TGTGCCAGCAGCTTGGGGGCTCGGGACACCATATATTTT. Its protein product is CASSLGARDTIYF.

This clonotype was seen ten or more times. J is TRBJ2-1 and V is TRBV12-3 or TRBV12-4; D not resolved. V was shortened by 7 bases and J by 0 bases, with 1 base between the two germline ends. The length of the CDR3 is 11 residues. CDR3 in amino acids: CASNSYNEQFF. For the CDR3, the DNA is TGTGCCAGCAACTCCTACAATGAGCAGTTCTTC.

This clonotype was seen repeatedly, ten times or more. In DNA form, the CDR3 reads TGTGCCAGCAGTTACTCGTCAATCGCGAACACTGAAGCTTTCTTT. Encoded protein: CASSYSSIANTEAFF. The J gene is TRBJ1-1, the V gene TRBV6-5; D call uncertain. Per germline, CDR1 MNHEY and CDR2 SVGAGI. The CDR3 contains 15 residues. V was cut by 0 bases and J by 1 base, with 9 bases left in between.

This clonotype is large by share. This chain links TRBV20-1 with TRBJ2-1; possibly TRBD2 for D (5 bases). The V gene's germline CDR1 is DFQATT and CDR2 SNEGSKA (reference sequence). V was trimmed by 5 bases and J by 4 bases, leaving 9 bases between them. The CDR3 extends over 12 amino acids. For the CDR3, the DNA is TGCAGTGCTCCGGACTGGTACAATGAGCAGTTCTTC. Protein product: CSAPDWYNEQFF.

The sample holds many counts of this clonotype. The chain employs TRBV27 and TRBJ1-5; D ambiguous. This CDR3 has 12 amino acids. Germline-derived CDR1 and CDR2 are MNHEY and SMNVEV (reference sequence). The ends were cut back, 6 bases at V and 2 bases at J, with 5 bases in the middle. The CDR3, as DNA: TGTGCCAGCAGATCGGGCAATCAGCCCCAGCATTTT. Translated, it gives CASRSGNQPQHF.

This clonotype was observed many times. This chain links TRBV6-2 or TRBV6-3 with TRBJ2-1; the match to TRBD2 covers 7 bases. This CDR3 contains 15 residues. Germline CDR1 is MNHEY and CDR2 is SVGEGT. Unmatched junction bases numbered 6, after V lost 2 bases and J lost 5 bases. The CDR3 here is CASSYREVLHNEQFF. CDR3 DNA sequence: TGTGCCAGCAGTTACCGGGAGGTTCTCCACAATGAGCAGTTCTTC.

In its sample, this clonotype was seen many times. The chain uses TRBV4-1 and TRBJ2-3, with 7 bases that match TRBD1. Unmatched junction bases numbered 1, after V lost 3 bases and J lost 1 base. Germline V gene lookup returns CDR1 MGHRA and CDR2 YSYEKL. This CDR3 has 14 amino acids. In nucleotides, the CDR3 is TGCGCCAGCAGCCACGGACAGGGCACAGATACGCAGTATTTT. Amino acid sequence: CASSHGQGTDTQYF.

In this sample, this clonotype turned up many times. The rearrangement uses TRBV11-2 and TRBJ2-2, with D tentatively TRBD2 (6 bases). Germline V gene sequence: CDR1 SGHAT, CDR2 FQNNGV. This CDR3 has 16 residues. V was cut by 2 bases and J by 0 bases, with 10 bases left in between. The CDR3 DNA is TGTGCCAGCAGCTTATGGTCGGGGGCGAACACCGGGGAGCTGTTTTTT. It is translated as CASSLWSGANTGELFF.

This clonotype came up many times. CDR3 DNA sequence: TGTGCCACCAGCAGAGATAAAGGGGGGAATTCACCCCTCCACTTT. It encodes CATSRDKGGNSPLHF. V and J are TRBV15 and TRBJ1-6; D might be TRBD1 (6 bases). From germline, CDR1 is LNHNV and CDR2 YYDKDF (reference sequence). V gave up 0 bases and J gave up 7 bases, with 10 bases separating them. The CDR3 length is 15 residues.

In this sample, this clonotype turned up many times. The rearrangement links TRBV10-2 to TRBJ2-7, with D maybe TRBD1 (6 bases). The CDR3 is 14 amino acids. V lost 2 bases, J lost 5 bases, and 13 bases lay in between. Germline V gene data show CDR1 as WSHSY and CDR2 as SAAADI. The chain's CDR3 is CASSEQGGWNEQYF. The CDR3 DNA is TGCGCCAGCAGTGAGCAAGGGGGATGGAACGAGCAGTACTTC.

Many counts were recorded for this clonotype. The chain is built from TRBV7-9 and TRBJ2-7; 7 bases line up with TRBD1. The germline V gene has CDR1 SEHNR and CDR2 FQNEAQ (reference sequence). V shed 6 bases, J shed 2 bases, and the junction held 10 bases outside the gene matches. CDR3 length equals 15 residues. Here the CDR3 reads CASSLSTGRPYEQYF. For the CDR3, the DNA is TGTGCCAGCAGTTTATCGACAGGGCGCCCCTACGAGCAGTACTTC. The whole variable domain, filled in from reference TRBV7-9 and TRBJ2-7, reads DTGVSQNPRHKITKRGQNVTFRCDPISEHNRLYWYRQTLGQGPEFLTYFQNEAQLEKSRLLSDRFSAERPKGSFSTLEIQRTEQGDSAMYLCASSLSTGRPYEQYFGPGTRLTVT.

This clonotype was picked up many times. The chain links TRBV10-1 to TRBJ2-1; no clear D gene. The V end lost 5 bases, the J end lost 0 bases, and 5 bases lay between the germline ends. The CDR3 runs to 13 residues. CDR1 and CDR2 (germline): WNHNN, SYGVQD (reference sequence). The CDR3 protein is CASSQSSYNEQFF. For the CDR3, the DNA is TGCGCCAGCAGTCAGAGCTCCTACAATGAGCAGTTCTTC.

This clonotype was recorded many times. J is TRBJ2-5 and V is TRBV20-1, with D possibly called TRBD1 or TRBD2 (5 bases each). The V and J ends lost 6 bases and 7 bases respectively, with 15 bases between them. The CDR3 is made up of 12 amino acids. The germline V gene encodes CDR1 DFQATT and CDR2 SNEGSKA (reference sequence). The CDR3 spells CSARMGDGTQYF. CDR3 DNA sequence: TGCAGTGCACGGATGGGGGATGGGACCCAGTACTTC.

The CDR3 region is CASRLIAGVNEQFF. CDR3 DNA sequence: TGTGCCAGCAGACTGATAGCGGGAGTCAATGAGCAGTTCTTC. The rearrangement links TRBV7-6 to TRBJ2-1; 9 nucleotides align to TRBD2. Germline trimming cut 6 bases from V and 6 bases from J; bases unmatched to any gene: 6. The CDR3 contains 14 residues. Germline CDR1 reads SGHVS; CDR2 reads FNYEAQ.

This clonotype was counted at least ten times. The rearrangement links TRBV2 to TRBJ1-2; D not resolved. In germline, CDR1 is SNHLY, CDR2 FYNNEI. V was clipped by 7 bases and J by 5 bases, with 20 bases between them. The CDR3 runs to 15 residues. For the CDR3, the DNA is TGTGCCAGCAAGCGGCAGCTAAACCCCTATTATGGCTACACCTTC. Translation: CASKRQLNPYYGYTF. The full variable domain, rest sourced from reference TRBV2 and TRBJ1-2, is EPEVTQTPSHQVTQMGQEVILRCVPISNHLYFYWYRQILGQKVEFLVSFYNNEISEKSEIFDDQFSVERPDGSNFTLKIRSTKLEDSAMYFCASKRQLNPYYGYTFGSGTRLTVV.